This passage covers 4 T cell receptor beta chains from one sample sequenced in a study of cytomegalovirus exposure and HLA in healthy donors. Both 60 Vbeta primers and 13 Jbeta primers went into the PCR. Repertoires were generated with immunoSEQ multiplex PCR, while TCRdb's copy carries only in-frame clones and drops some. The sample holds around 90,000 clones, around three quarters seen once. Sequences were obtained from PBMCs. The receptors were gathered from a man aged 30-40 years in good health and CMV-seronegative.

The chain recombines TRBV6-1 with TRBJ1-6, with a tentative D call TRBD1 (6 bases). The CDR3 loop spans 15 amino acids. The germline CDR1 and CDR2 sequences are MNHNS and SASEGT. Trimming took off 2 bases at V and 5 bases at J, with 10 bases between the two ends. The CDR3 region has the DNA TGTGCCAGCAGTGAATTATCAGGGGATAATTCACCCCTCCACTTT. Its translation is CASSELSGDNSPLHF.

CDR3 region: CASSLGRNGGTQYF. CDR3 bases: TGTGCCAGCAGCTTAGGCAGAAATGGCGGGACCCAGTACTTC. This chain joins TRBV7-2 and TRBJ2-5; D is undetermined. The CDR3 is 14 amino acids. Trimming stripped 1 base from V and 7 bases from J, with 13 bases between. The V gene's germline CDR1 is SGHTA and CDR2 FQGNSA.

The genes are TRBV6-1 and TRBJ1-2; D is perhaps TRBD1 (5 bases). There are 14 residues in the CDR3. Germline V lookup: CDR1 MNHNS, CDR2 SASEGT. V lost 6 bases, J lost 4 bases, and 15 bases lay in between. CDR3 coding DNA: TGTGCCAGCAGCCCGACAGAATCCTTCTATGGCTACACCTTC. It yields the protein CASSPTESFYGYTF.

The CDR3 DNA follows: TGTGCCAGCAGAAACAGGGATCGTTACAATGAGCAGTTCTTC. As protein: CASRNRDRYNEQFF. The chain employs TRBV6-5 and TRBJ2-1; possible D gene TRBD1, 6 bases. CDR1 and CDR2 from the germline V gene are MNHEY and SVGAGI. V dropped 6 bases and J dropped 4 bases, with 13 bases sitting between them. The CDR3 is 14 residues long.